These 22 T cell receptor beta chains share one sample of origin, sequenced in a study of blood T cell repertoires in COVID-19 (dated by TCRdb to about 2020). The protocol used for the library was the immunoSEQ multiplex PCR assay. TCRdb retrieved this table from immuneACCESS and kept in-frame rearrangements only. Not all clones are present; in checked studies, unresolved V genes account for under half, and no reason is known for the remainder. This sample is represented by under 450,000 clones; around 87% of them were singletons. The ten largest account for 1.3% of the sample. Sequencing used PBMCs or T cells enriched from blood (not recorded which). These receptors were collected from a man aged 25-45 years who had recovered from COVID-19.

About this clone itself: This same CDR3 is encoded by further DNA sequences in the sample. The chain combines TRBV6-5 with TRBJ2-5, with D possibly matching TRBD1 (6 bases). Looked up from germline, CDR1 is MNHEY and CDR2 is SVGAGI. Trimming pared 6 bases from V and 4 bases from J, leaving 12 bases between. This CDR3 comprises 13 residues. The CDR3 sequence is CASSLTGRETQYF. The CDR3 DNA is TGTGCCAGCAGCCTGACAGGAAGAGAGACCCAGTACTTC.

J is TRBJ2-7 and V is TRBV27; a weak D match, TRBD1 (6 bases). Germline V gene sequence: CDR1 MNHEY, CDR2 SMNVEV (reference sequence). The CDR3 covers 15 residues. Trimming pared 2 bases from V and 3 bases from J, leaving 14 bases between. Written as DNA, the CDR3 is TGTGCCAGCAGTTTAGGGCAGGGGCTTTACTACGAGCAGTACTTC. Its translation is CASSLGQGLYYEQYF.

The rearrangement links TRBV13 to TRBJ1-3; TRBD1 agrees at 7 bases. This CDR3 region has 12 residues. V was pared by 4 bases and J by 8 bases, with 2 bases of the junction left unmatched. Per the germline V gene, CDR1 is PRHDT and CDR2 is FYEKMQ (reference sequence). DNA for the CDR3: TGTGCCAGCAGCTCGGGGACAGACACCATATATTTT. Amino acid sequence: CASSSGTDTIYF.

This clone was observed a few times. The chain uses TRBV6-2 or TRBV6-3 and TRBJ1-5; D gene uncertain. The germline V and J ends were trimmed by 3 bases and 2 bases, with 11 bases remaining between them. The CDR3 extends over 15 amino acids. The germline gives CDR1 MNHEY, CDR2 SVGEGT. The CDR3 here is CASSYWAPGNQPQHF. CDR3 in DNA: TGTGCCAGCAGTTATTGGGCCCCAGGCAATCAGCCCCAGCATTTT.

The chain recombines TRBV13 with TRBJ2-3; weak D call: TRBD2 (7 bases). Trimming pared 6 bases from V and 2 bases from J, leaving 15 bases between. The CDR3 length is 15 residues. The V gene's germline CDR1 is PRHDT and CDR2 FYEKMQ (reference sequence). The CDR3 spells CASRIGGGLTDTQYF. CDR3 coding DNA: TGTGCCAGCAGGATAGGGGGGGGCCTCACAGATACGCAGTATTTT.

The gene calls are TRBV6-5 and TRBJ2-1; possible D gene TRBD2, 7 bases. This CDR3 spans 15 amino acids. V was trimmed by 8 bases and J by 1 base, leaving 15 bases between them. The germline gives CDR1 MNHEY, CDR2 SVGAGI. DNA of the CDR3: TGTGCCAGCGGGCTGAGCGGGACATCCTACAATGAGCAGTTCTTC. This gives the protein CASGLSGTSYNEQFF.

The chain carries TRBV6-2 or TRBV6-3 and TRBJ2-1; D is unclear. In germline, CDR1 is MNHEY, CDR2 SVGEGT. V lost 5 bases, J lost 0 bases, and 5 bases lay in between. The CDR3 totals 13 residues. CDR3 in amino acids: CASSIGSYNEQFF. The CDR3 nucleotides are TGTGCCAGCAGTATCGGCTCCTACAATGAGCAGTTCTTC.

The chain recombines TRBV12-3 or TRBV12-4 with TRBJ1-2; 8 nucleotides agree with TRBD1. With 4 bases clipped from V and 8 bases from J, the junction kept 6 bases outside the gene matches. The CDR3 contains 13 residues. CDR3 loop: CASSSGGLLGYTF. The DNA of the CDR3 is TGTGCCAGCAGTTCAGGGGGCTTATTGGGCTACACCTTC.

The V call is TRBV19, the J call TRBJ2-3; 12 nucleotides align to TRBD1. Per germline, CDR1 LNHDA and CDR2 SQIVND (reference sequence). The CDR3 runs 18 residues. The J segment lost 1 base and the V segment lost 1 base, leaving 6 bases of the junction unmatched. The CDR3 nucleotides read TGTGCCAGTAGTATAGGGGGACAGGGGGCAGATGGCACAGATACGCAGTATTTT. Translated: CASSIGGQGADGTDTQYF.

The chain combines TRBV7-9 with TRBJ1-1; D is unclear. The CDR3 totals 14 residues. Trimming took 6 bases from V and 0 from J, leaving 11 bases between them. Germline CDR1 and CDR2: SEHNR and FQNEAQ (reference sequence). The DNA of the CDR3 is TGTGCCAGCAGAGAGGGTGGCGTGAACACTGAAGCTTTCTTT. Translation gives CASREGGVNTEAFF.

A note on this clone: At one of its ends the junction is not consistent with the germline gene, which may arise from a read error. Other nucleotide sequences from this sample produce the same CDR3. For the CDR3, the DNA is TGTGCCAGCAGTGACAGGGAAACAACTGAAGCCTTCTTT. Protein product: CASSDRETTEAFF. The chain recombines TRBV6-1 with TRBJ1-1, with D tentatively TRBD1 (5 bases). There are 13 residues in the CDR3. CDR1 MNHNS and CDR2 SASEGT come from the germline V gene.

The chain is built from TRBV5-1 and TRBJ1-2; 7 bases line up with TRBD1. Trimming took 3 bases from V and 3 from J; bases not matched to a gene: 11. Germline assignment: CDR1 SGHRS and CDR2 YFSETQ. The CDR3 totals 16 residues. The CDR3 coding sequence is TGCGCCAGCAGCTCAGGCCCCTCAGGGGGGCACTATGGCTACACCTTC. Residues: CASSSGPSGGHYGYTF.

A single count supports this clone. This chain joins TRBV7-9 and TRBJ2-1; no clear D gene. The CDR3 sequence is 15 residues long. V was cut by 4 bases and J by 0 bases, with 10 bases left in between. From germline, CDR1 is SEHNR and CDR2 FQNEAQ (reference sequence). The CDR3 here is CASSSPGDSYNEQFF. CDR3 DNA sequence: TGTGCCAGCAGCTCCCCCGGAGACTCCTACAATGAGCAGTTCTTC.

This chain's CDR3 is CASVMRGREATF. DNA for the CDR3: TGTGCCAGTGTCATGAGGGGCAGGGAGGCAACCTTC. This chain joins TRBV19 and TRBJ1-2, with TRBD1 as a possible D gene (5 bases). Per the germline V gene, CDR1 is LNHDA and CDR2 is SQIVND (reference sequence). The CDR3 covers 12 residues. V was pared by 8 bases and J by 14 bases, with 21 bases between.

V and J are TRBV6-2 or TRBV6-3 and TRBJ2-2; tentatively, D is TRBD1 (5 bases). Germline loops: CDR1 MNHEY, CDR2 SVGEGT. Trimming shortened V by 2 bases and J by 1 base, and 5 bases separated the two germline ends. CDR3 size: 14 residues. CDR3 sequence (DNA): TGTGCCAGCAGTTACAGGGGGAACACCGGGGAGCTGTTTTTT. Its translation is CASSYRGNTGELFF.

This clone was seen once. The chain employs TRBV2 and TRBJ2-1; 9 bases line up with TRBD1. CDR1 is SNHLY, CDR2 FYNNEI, per germline. Unmatched junction bases numbered 3, after V lost 6 bases and J lost 9 bases. This CDR3 has 12 amino acids. The CDR3 reads CASRQGAGEQFF. The DNA for the CDR3 is TGTGCCAGCAGACAGGGGGCTGGTGAGCAGTTCTTC.

This clone was picked up one time. The chain combines TRBV4-1 with TRBJ1-2; D is unclear. This CDR3 has 13 residues. V lost 2 bases and J lost 2, with 6 bases in between. The germline V gene encodes CDR1 MGHRA and CDR2 YSYEKL. CDR3 in amino acids: CASSQMENYGYTF. The CDR3 DNA reads TGCGCCAGCAGCCAAATGGAGAACTATGGCTACACCTTC.

As regards this clone: Additional DNA sequences in this sample encode the identical CDR3. This chain uses TRBV27 with TRBJ1-5; D uncertain. The CDR3 spans 12 residues. Germline V lookup: CDR1 MNHEY, CDR2 SMNVEV (reference sequence). With 6 bases removed from V and 6 bases from J, the gap between germline ends came to 9 bases. CDR3: CASSPPGQPQHF. CDR3 DNA: TGTGCCAGCAGCCCCCCGGGTCAGCCCCAGCATTTT.

The chain has TRBV2 and TRBJ2-2, with 7 nucleotides matching TRBD1. Germline assignment: CDR1 SNHLY and CDR2 FYNNEI. V trimming: 6 bases; J trimming: 3 bases; junction bases outside the gene matches: 13. The CDR3 is made up of 17 amino acids. CDR3 bases: TGTGCCAGCAGGGCCCTGACAGGGAGTGGGTACACCGGGGAGCTGTTTTTT. Translating it yields CASRALTGSGYTGELFF.

The rearrangement links TRBV10-3 to TRBJ2-3; 10 nucleotides agree with TRBD2. J gave up 6 bases and V 0 bases, and 9 bases lay outside the gene matches. CDR1 and CDR2 (germline): ENHRY, SYGVKD. The CDR3 sequence is 17 residues long. CDR3 residues: CAISESKSGGVSDTQYF. As DNA, the CDR3 is TGTGCCATCAGTGAGTCGAAGAGCGGGGGGGTATCCGATACGCAGTATTTT.

The V call is TRBV28, the J call TRBJ1-1; a weak D match, TRBD1 (6 bases). The CDR3 covers 14 residues. Germline CDR1 MDHEN, CDR2 SYDVKM. V lost 7 bases, J lost 2 bases, and 14 bases lay in between. The CDR3 DNA sequence: TGTGCCAGCAAGATTGGACAGTTAAACACTGAAGCTTTCTTT. It is translated as CASKIGQLNTEAFF.

The genes are TRBV29-1 and TRBJ1-2; 8 nucleotides align to TRBD1. J was trimmed by 2 bases and V by 4 bases; bases with no gene match: 3. This CDR3 is 13 amino acids long. Germline V CDR1 and CDR2: SQVTM, ANQGSEA. CDR3 nucleotides: TGCAGCGTTGGGGGACAGGTGAACTATGGCTACACCTTC. Translating it yields CSVGGQVNYGYTF.